The 12 T cell receptor beta chains reported below all come from one sample, sequenced in a study of T cell responses to AZD1222 COVID-19 vaccine. Generated by immunoSEQ multiplex PCR, the TCRdb table keeps only in-frame clones and is missing some. Found here are some 92,000 clones, roughly 90% of them singletons; the top ten hold about 2.9%. The specimen was peripheral blood, collected on day 0 of AZD1222 vaccination. These receptors originate from an adult in good health.

The count of this clone is one. This chain links TRBV5-1 with TRBJ1-2, with D hard to call. Trimming stripped 0 bases from V and 3 bases from J, with 6 bases between. The CDR3 runs 13 residues. Germline loops: CDR1 SGHRS, CDR2 YFSETQ. The CDR3 DNA sequence: TGCGCCAGCAGCTTGGTGACGGACTATGGCTACACCTTC. Protein: CASSLVTDYGYTF.

V usage is TRBV4-1 and J usage is TRBJ1-4, with TRBD1 identical over 7 bases. Germline CDR1 reads MGHRA; CDR2 reads YSYEKL. Unmatched junction bases numbered 14, after V lost 4 bases and J lost 3 bases. The CDR3 spans 18 residues. CDR3 protein: CASSPRGTAPLANEKLFF. The CDR3, as DNA: TGCGCCAGCAGCCCCAGGGGGACAGCTCCTTTGGCTAATGAAAAACTGTTTTTT.

This chain joins TRBV5-4 and TRBJ1-6, with no clear D. The CDR3 sequence is 14 residues long. V gave up 2 bases and J gave up 5 bases, with 8 bases separating them. Germline V gene data show CDR1 as SGHNT and CDR2 as YYREEE (reference sequence). CDR3 protein: CASSFLDHNSPLHF. The CDR3 nucleotides read TGTGCCAGCAGCTTTCTAGACCATAATTCACCCCTCCACTTT.

The chain is built from TRBV5-1 and TRBJ2-3; D may correspond to TRBD1 or TRBD2 (5 bases each). The CDR3 extends over 13 amino acids. Germline CDR1 reads SGHRS; CDR2 reads YFSETQ. Between the trimmed V and J ends, which lost 7 bases and 5 bases, there was a span of 14 bases. The DNA for the CDR3 is TGCGCCAGCGGCCTTGGGGGAAGAGATACGCAGTATTTT. Its protein product is CASGLGGRDTQYF. Full variable domain (outside the CDR3, taken from reference TRBV5-1 and TRBJ2-3): KAGVTQTPRYLIKTRGQQVTLSCSPISGHRSVSWYQQTPGQGLQFLFEYFSETQRNKGNFPGRFSGRQFSNSRSEMNVSTLELGDSALYLCASGLGGRDTQYFGPGTRLTVL.

This clone has only a few counts. The J gene is TRBJ1-1, the V gene TRBV27, with TRBD1 matching 9 bases. Germline V gene sequence: CDR1 MNHEY, CDR2 SMNVEV (reference sequence). There are 16 residues in the CDR3. Losses at the gene ends were 6 bases for V and 4 bases for J; bases not matched to a gene: 12. This chain's CDR3 is CASRSTGGVSGTEAFF. CDR3 in DNA: TGTGCCAGCAGATCAACAGGGGGCGTCAGTGGCACTGAAGCTTTCTTT.

The chain combines TRBV25-1 with TRBJ2-7, with 12 bases matching TRBD2. This CDR3 contains 14 residues. From germline, CDR1 is MGHDK and CDR2 SYGVNS. V lost 4 bases and J lost 4; bases outside the gene matches: 2. The CDR3 spells CASSGTSGTYEQYF. As DNA, the CDR3 is TGTGCCAGCAGTGGGACTAGCGGGACATACGAGCAGTACTTC.

The rearrangement uses TRBV19 and TRBJ2-5, with D hard to call. Trimming removed 7 bases at V and 4 bases at J, with 13 bases between. This CDR3 contains 13 residues. Germline lookup yields CDR1 LNHDA and CDR2 SQIVND (reference sequence). The CDR3 DNA sequence: TGTGCCAGTACTCGAAGGCTCGGAGAGACCCAGTACTTC. This gives the protein CASTRRLGETQYF. The full variable domain, with the rest looked up from reference TRBV19 and TRBJ2-5, is DGGITQSPKYLFRKEGQNVTLSCEQNLNHDAMYWYRQDPGQGLRLIYYSQIVNDFQKGDIAEGYSVSREKKESFPLTVTSAQKNPTAFYLCASTRRLGETQYFGPGTRLLVL.

The chain is built from TRBV3-1 (or the pseudogene TRBV3-2) and TRBJ1-5, with 7 bases fitting TRBD1. The CDR3 extends over 16 amino acids. V shed 0 bases, J shed 7 bases, and the junction held 9 bases outside the gene matches. In germline, CDR1 is LGHDT, CDR2 YNNKEL (reference sequence). The CDR3 DNA reads TGTGCCAGCAGCCAAGATCTGTCGACAGGGATGCAGCCCCAGCATTTT. It codes for CASSQDLSTGMQPQHF.

CDR3 bases: TGCGCCAGCAGCCTGACAGGGCAAAGGAACACTGAAGCTTTCTTT. Its translation: CASSLTGQRNTEAFF. This chain connects TRBV5-1 to TRBJ1-1, with 7 bases fitting TRBD1. The J segment lost 1 base and the V segment lost 4 bases, leaving 7 bases of the junction unmatched. Germline CDR1 and CDR2: SGHRS and YFSETQ. The CDR3 is 15 amino acids.

The rearrangement joins TRBV7-6 to TRBJ1-4, with D perhaps matching TRBD1 (6 bases). The ends were cut back, 3 bases at V and 7 bases at J, with 9 bases in the middle. This CDR3 has 13 amino acids. The germline V gene encodes CDR1 SGHVS and CDR2 FNYEAQ. The CDR3 region has the DNA TGTGCCAGCAGCTTGGGGGGCCGTGAAAAACTGTTTTTT. Translation: CASSLGGREKLFF. Supplemented by reference TRBV7-6 and TRBJ1-4, the full variable domain reads GAGVSQSPRYKVTKRGQDVALRCDPISGHVSLYWYRQALGQGPEFLTYFNYEAQQDKSGLPNDRFSAERPEGSISTLTIQRTEQRDSAMYRCASSLGGREKLFFGSGTQLSVL.

This clone was observed a few times. The CDR3 loop reads CASSLRSRAQGYSPLHF. CDR3 nucleotides: TGTGCCAGCAGCTTACGTTCCCGGGCACAGGGGTATTCACCCCTCCACTTT. V usage is TRBV7-8 and J usage is TRBJ1-6; 7 bases map to TRBD1. The CDR3 totals 17 residues. J gave up 8 bases and V 2 bases, and 12 bases lay outside the gene matches. The germline CDR1 and CDR2 sequences are SGHVS and FQNEAQ.

The chain recombines TRBV15 with TRBJ2-3, with TRBD2 matching over 11 bases. The trim removed 1 base at V and 0 bases at J, leaving 0 bases unmatched. This CDR3 region has 16 residues. Looked up from germline, CDR1 is LNHNV and CDR2 is YYDKDF (reference sequence). CDR3 loop: CATSRGLAGSTDTQYF. As DNA, the CDR3 is TGTGCCACCAGCAGAGGACTAGCGGGAAGCACAGATACGCAGTATTTT.